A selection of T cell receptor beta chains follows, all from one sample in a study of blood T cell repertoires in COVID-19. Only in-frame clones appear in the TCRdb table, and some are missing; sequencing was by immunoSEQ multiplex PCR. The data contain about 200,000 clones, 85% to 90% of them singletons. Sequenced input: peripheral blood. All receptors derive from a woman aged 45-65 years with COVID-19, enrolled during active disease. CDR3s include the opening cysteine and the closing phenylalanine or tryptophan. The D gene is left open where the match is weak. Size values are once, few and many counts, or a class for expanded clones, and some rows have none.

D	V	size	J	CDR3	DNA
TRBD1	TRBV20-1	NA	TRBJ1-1	CSASRPQGVNTEAFF	TGCAGTGCTAGTAGGCCACAGGGGGTGAACACTGAAGCTTTCTTT
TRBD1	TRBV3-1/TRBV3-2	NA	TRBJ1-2	CASSRGTVYGYTF	TGTGCCAGCAGCCGCGGGACAGTCTATGGCTACACCTTC
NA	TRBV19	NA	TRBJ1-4	CASRWAWATNEKLFF	TGTGCCAGTAGGTGGGCCTGGGCAACTAATGAAAAACTGTTTTTT
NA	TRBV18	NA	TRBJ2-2	CASSRAENTGELFF	TGTGCCAGCTCGCGGGCAGAGAACACCGGGGAGCTGTTTTTT
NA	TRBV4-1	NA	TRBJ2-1	CASSQVTIHNEQFF	TGCGCCAGCAGCCAAGTGACTATACACAATGAGCAGTTCTTC
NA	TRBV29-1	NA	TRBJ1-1	CSGDAGFMNTEAFF	TGCAGCGGTGACGCGGGATTCATGAACACTGAAGCTTTCTTT
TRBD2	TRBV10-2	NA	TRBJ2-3	CASNVPGLAGGPDTQYF	TGCGCCAGCAACGTCCCGGGACTAGCGGGGGGGCCAGATACGCAGTATTTT
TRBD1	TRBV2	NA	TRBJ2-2	CASSADRGATGELFF	TGTGCCAGCAGTGCGGACAGGGGGGCCACCGGGGAGCTGTTTTTT
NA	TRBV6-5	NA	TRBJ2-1	CASSYSQGIGDEQFF	TGTGCCAGCAGTTACTCGCAGGGGATAGGGGATGAGCAGTTCTTC
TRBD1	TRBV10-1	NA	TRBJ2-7	CASSEGQGTYEQYF	TGCGCCAGCAGTGAGGGACAGGGGACCTACGAGCAGTACTTC
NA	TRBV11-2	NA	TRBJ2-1	CASSFQRVQQRQFF	TGTGCCAGCAGCTTCCAGCGGGTCCAACAGAGGCAGTTCTTC
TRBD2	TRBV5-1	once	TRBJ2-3	CASSHSGGPPSTDTQYF	TGCGCCAGCAGCCATAGCGGGGGCCCCCCTAGCACAGATACGCAGTATTTT
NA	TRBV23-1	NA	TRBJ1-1	CASSYTTGPNTEAFF	TGCGCCAGCAGTTATACCACAGGGCCGAACACTGAAGCTTTCTTT
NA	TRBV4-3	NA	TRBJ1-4	CASSQDRGQGRKKLFF	TGCGCCAGCAGCCAAGATCGTGGGCAGGGCAGGAAAAAACTGTTTTTT